What follows is one T cell receptor beta chain and its context. It lacks a known antigen. Base-call qualities are not available, and no considerably larger clone is one nucleotide away. TCRbeta CDR3 regions were amplified from genomic DNA using the immunoSEQ Assay, a bias-controlled multiplex PCR. Concerning the study's data processing: Nucleated cell counts per sample were estimated from amplification of reference gene primers within the assay. To quantify the absolute abundance of each unique TCRbeta CDR3 rearrangement, sequence reads were collapsed and filtered. For each sample, productive Simpson clonality was calculated by taking the square root of Simpson's diversity index across productive rearrangements. Drawn from immuneACCESS, this table holds only the in-frame rearrangements with V and J called that TCRdb kept. Clones are partly lost; checked studies trace under half to an unresolved V gene and leave the rest unexplained. From that table come the V and J calls and clone size; the DNA was used to work out D and trimming. Counted in this sample were 340,000 or so clones; more than 75% of them appeared once. The top ten constitute 1% of the sample.

This sample is part of a study of blood T cell repertoires in COVID-19 (dated by TCRdb to 2020 to 2022). Study-wide context: Collaborator samples came from the United States, Italy and Spain and covered acute and convalescent phases of COVID-19. Where HLA class I and class II types were available, the types were taken from metadata supplied by the sample provider, not from assay-based typing. The repertoires were made available in a free public database intended to serve as a resource for research on the immune response to SARS-CoV-2. The samples were drawn from two sources: the first 160 participants of the ongoing ImmuneRACE study, and some 1,300 subjects contributed by 6 global collaborators. Deeply sampled blood TCRbeta repertoires from subjects exposed to, actively infected with, or recovered from COVID-19 were included in the dataset. A de-identified subject ID, COVID-19 status, age in years and sex were almost always included in the sample metadata. The prospective study material was composed of cDNA or gDNA derived from T cells, B-cell-depleted T cells, or PBMCs. On the study overall, not on this receptor specifically: The quantity of clinical and demographic metadata differed by source and by participant and was supplied without curation.

The collaborating institutions used their own protocols to collect whole blood in K2EDTA tubes. For TCRbeta analysis, collaborators shipped samples in one of three forms: frozen whole blood, isolated PBMCs, or DNA extracted from either of those sample types. The specimen was peripheral blood. This clonotype was sampled from a man in his fifties with active or convalescent COVID-19.

The DNA sequence follows: TGTGCCAGCAGTTTATGGGGGACTAGCGGGGGGAATGAGCAGTTCTTC. Translated, it reads CASSLWGTSGGNEQFF. Rearrangement joined TRBV28 to TRBJ2-1; the junction holds 15 bases that match TRBD2. The germline V gene specifies MDHEN as CDR1 and SYDVKM as CDR2. Reading from cysteine to phenylalanine, the CDR3 counts 16 amino acids. The only DNA kept is the CDR3, 48 bases in frame from the first base. The V end gives up 0 bases and the J end 7 bases, leaving 1 base in the junction not matched to a gene. The entire variable domain, with the stretches around the CDR3 drawn from the reference TRBV28 and TRBJ2-1 proteins, is DVKVTQSSRYLVKRTGEKVFLECVQDMDHENMFWYRQDPGLGLRLIYFSYDVKMKEKGDIPEGYSVSREKKERFSLILESASTNQTSMYLCASSLWGTSGGNEQFFGPGTRLTVL.